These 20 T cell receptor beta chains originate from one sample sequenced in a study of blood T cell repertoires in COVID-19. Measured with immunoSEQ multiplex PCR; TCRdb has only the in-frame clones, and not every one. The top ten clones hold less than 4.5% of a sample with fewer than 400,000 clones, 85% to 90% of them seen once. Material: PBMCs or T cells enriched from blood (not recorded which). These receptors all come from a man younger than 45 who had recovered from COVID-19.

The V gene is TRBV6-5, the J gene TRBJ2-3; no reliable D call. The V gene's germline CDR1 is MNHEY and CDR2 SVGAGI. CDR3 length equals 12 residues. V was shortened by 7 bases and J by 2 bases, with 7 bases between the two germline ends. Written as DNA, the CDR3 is TGTGCCAGCACTCTAACCACAGATACGCAGTATTTT. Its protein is CASTLTTDTQYF.

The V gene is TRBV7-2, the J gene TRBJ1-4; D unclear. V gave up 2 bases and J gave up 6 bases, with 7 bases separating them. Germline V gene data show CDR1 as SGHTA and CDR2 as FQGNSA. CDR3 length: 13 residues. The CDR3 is CASSLLADEKLFF. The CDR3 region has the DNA TGTGCCAGCAGCTTACTGGCAGATGAAAAACTGTTTTTT.

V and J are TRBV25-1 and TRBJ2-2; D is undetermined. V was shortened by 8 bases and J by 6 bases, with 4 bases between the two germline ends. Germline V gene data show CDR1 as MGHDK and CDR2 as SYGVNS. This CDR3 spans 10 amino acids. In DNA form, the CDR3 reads TGTGCCAGCTCAGCCGGGGAGCTGTTTTTT. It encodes CASSAGELFF. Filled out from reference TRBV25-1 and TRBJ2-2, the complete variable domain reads EADIYQTPRYLVIGTGKKITLECSQTMGHDKMYWYQQDPGMELHLIHYSYGVNSTEKGDLSSESTVSRIRTEHFPLTLESARPSHTSQYLCASSAGELFFGEGSRLTVL.

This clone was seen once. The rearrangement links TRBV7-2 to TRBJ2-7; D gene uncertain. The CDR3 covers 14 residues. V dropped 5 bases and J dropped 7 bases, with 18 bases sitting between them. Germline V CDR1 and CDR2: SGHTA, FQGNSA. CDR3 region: CASSTVVALSEQYF. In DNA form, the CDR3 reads TGTGCCAGCAGCACCGTAGTTGCCCTTAGTGAGCAGTACTTC.

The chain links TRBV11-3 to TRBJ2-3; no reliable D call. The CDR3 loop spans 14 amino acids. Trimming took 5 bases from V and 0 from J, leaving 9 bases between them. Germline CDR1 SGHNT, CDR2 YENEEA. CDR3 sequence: CASSVQASTDTQYF. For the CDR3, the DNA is TGTGCCAGCAGCGTCCAAGCTAGCACAGATACGCAGTATTTT.

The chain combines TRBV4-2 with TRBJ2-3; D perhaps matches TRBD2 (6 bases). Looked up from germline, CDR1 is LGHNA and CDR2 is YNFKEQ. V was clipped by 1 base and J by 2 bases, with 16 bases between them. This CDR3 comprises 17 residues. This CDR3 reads CASSQAPRGIYTDTQYF. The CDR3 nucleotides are TGTGCCAGCAGCCAAGCTCCCCGGGGGATATACACAGATACGCAGTATTTT.

CDR3 sequence: CAWSALASGEQYF. In DNA, the CDR3 is TGTGCCTGGAGTGCGCTTGCCTCGGGCGAGCAGTACTTC. The rearrangement joins TRBV30 to TRBJ2-7; D gene uncertain. The ends were cut back, 1 base at V and 6 bases at J, with 13 bases in the middle. From germline, CDR1 is GTSNPN and CDR2 SVGIG (reference sequence). The CDR3 length is 13 residues.

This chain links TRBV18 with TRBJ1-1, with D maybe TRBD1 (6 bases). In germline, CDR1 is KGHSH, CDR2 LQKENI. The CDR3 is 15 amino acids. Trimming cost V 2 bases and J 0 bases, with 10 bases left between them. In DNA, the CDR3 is TGTGCCAGCTCACCAGACGGGACACTGAACACTGAAGCTTTCTTT. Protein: CASSPDGTLNTEAFF.

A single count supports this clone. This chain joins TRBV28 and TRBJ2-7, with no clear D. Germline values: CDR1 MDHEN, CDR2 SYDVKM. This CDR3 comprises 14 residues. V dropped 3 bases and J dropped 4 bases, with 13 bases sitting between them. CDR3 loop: CASSLWISRYEQYF. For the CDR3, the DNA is TGTGCCAGCAGTTTGTGGATTAGCCGGTACGAGCAGTACTTC.

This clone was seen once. In DNA, the CDR3 is TGCGCCAGCAGCTCTCAGGGGGGAGGCACAGATACGCAGTATTTT. Translation: CASSSQGGGTDTQYF. The rearrangement joins TRBV5-1 to TRBJ2-3; maybe TRBD1 (7 bases). V was trimmed by 3 bases and J by 1 base, leaving 12 bases between them. Germline CDR1 and CDR2: SGHRS and YFSETQ. The CDR3 has 15 amino acids.

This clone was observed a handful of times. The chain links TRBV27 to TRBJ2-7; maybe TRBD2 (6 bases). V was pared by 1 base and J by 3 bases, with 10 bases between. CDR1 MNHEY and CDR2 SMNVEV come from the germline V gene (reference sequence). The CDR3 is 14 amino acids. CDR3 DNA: TGTGCCAGCAGTTTATTTAGGGGAGGCTACGAGCAGTACTTC. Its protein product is CASSLFRGGYEQYF.

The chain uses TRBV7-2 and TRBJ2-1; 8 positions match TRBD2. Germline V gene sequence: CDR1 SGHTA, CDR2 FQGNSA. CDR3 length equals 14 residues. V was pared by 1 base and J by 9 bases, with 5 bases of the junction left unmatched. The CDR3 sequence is CASSLGGGSGEQFF. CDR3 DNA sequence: TGTGCCAGCAGCTTAGGCGGGGGGTCGGGTGAGCAGTTCTTC.

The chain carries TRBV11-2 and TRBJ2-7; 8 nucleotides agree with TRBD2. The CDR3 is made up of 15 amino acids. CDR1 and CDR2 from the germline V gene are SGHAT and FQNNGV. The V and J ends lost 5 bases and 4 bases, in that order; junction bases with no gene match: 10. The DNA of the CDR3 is TGTGCCAGCAGCCCCCGTAGCGGGATGGATTACGAGCAGTACTTC. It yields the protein CASSPRSGMDYEQYF.

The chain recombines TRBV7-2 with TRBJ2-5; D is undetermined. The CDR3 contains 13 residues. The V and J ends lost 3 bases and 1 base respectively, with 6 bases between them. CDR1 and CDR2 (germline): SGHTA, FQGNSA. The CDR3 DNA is TGTGCCAGCAGCTTGACTTTCCAAGAGACCCAGTACTTC. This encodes CASSLTFQETQYF.

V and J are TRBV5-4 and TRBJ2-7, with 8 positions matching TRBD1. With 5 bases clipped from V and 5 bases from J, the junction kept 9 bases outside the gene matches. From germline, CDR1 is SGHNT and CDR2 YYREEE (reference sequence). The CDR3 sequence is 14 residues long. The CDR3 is CASRDRVIGDEQYF. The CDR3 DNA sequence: TGTGCCAGCAGGGACAGGGTTATTGGCGACGAGCAGTACTTC.

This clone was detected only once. DNA for the CDR3: TGTGCCAGCAAAACACCGGGACTAGCGACTGAGCAGTTCTTC. It codes for CASKTPGLATEQFF. The rearrangement joins TRBV27 to TRBJ2-1; 10 bases are shared with TRBD2. CDR1 MNHEY and CDR2 SMNVEV come from the germline V gene (reference sequence). V shed 7 bases, J shed 9 bases, and the junction held 9 bases outside the gene matches. The CDR3 length is 14 residues.

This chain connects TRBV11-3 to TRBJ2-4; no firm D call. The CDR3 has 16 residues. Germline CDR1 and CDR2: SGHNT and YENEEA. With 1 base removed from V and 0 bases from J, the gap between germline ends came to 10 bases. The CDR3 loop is CASSLGLAEAKNIQYF. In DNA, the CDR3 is TGTGCCAGCAGCTTAGGGCTGGCGGAAGCCAAAAACATTCAGTACTTC.

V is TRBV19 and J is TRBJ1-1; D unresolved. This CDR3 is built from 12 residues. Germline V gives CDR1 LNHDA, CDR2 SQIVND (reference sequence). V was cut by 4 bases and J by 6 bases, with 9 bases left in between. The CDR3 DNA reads TGTGCCAGTAGTACGAGAGGCGCTGAAGCTTTCTTT. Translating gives CASSTRGAEAFF. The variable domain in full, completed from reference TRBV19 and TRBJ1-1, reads DGGITQSPKYLFRKEGQNVTLSCEQNLNHDAMYWYRQDPGQGLRLIYYSQIVNDFQKGDIAEGYSVSREKKESFPLTVTSAQKNPTAFYLCASSTRGAEAFFGQGTRLTVV.

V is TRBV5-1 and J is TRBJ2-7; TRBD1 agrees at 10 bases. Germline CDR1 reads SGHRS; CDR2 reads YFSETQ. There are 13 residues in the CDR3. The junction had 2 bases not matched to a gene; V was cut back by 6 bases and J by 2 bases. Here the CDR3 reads CASTGQGAYEQYF. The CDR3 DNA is TGCGCCAGCACCGGACAGGGGGCCTACGAGCAGTACTTC.

CDR3 region: CASSAPGTLTYEQYF. The CDR3 nucleotides are TGTGCCAGCAGCGCCCCCGGGACTCTAACCTACGAGCAGTACTTC. The chain uses TRBV7-9 and TRBJ2-7; tentative D call: TRBD2 (6 bases). Germline V gene data show CDR1 as SEHNR and CDR2 as FQNEAQ (reference sequence). Trimming took 5 bases from V and 2 from J, leaving 16 bases between them. The length of the CDR3 is 15 residues. The full variable domain, completed using reference TRBV7-9 and TRBJ2-7, is DTGVSQNPRHKITKRGQNVTFRCDPISEHNRLYWYRQTLGQGPEFLTYFQNEAQLEKSRLLSDRFSAERPKGSFSTLEIQRTEQGDSAMYLCASSAPGTLTYEQYFGPGTRLTVT.